Listed below are T cell receptor beta chains from one sample, sequenced in a study of blood T cell repertoires in COVID-19. The assay was immunoSEQ multiplex PCR, and TCRdb's table has in-frame clones only and misses some. The sample has 300,000 to 400,000 clones, about 91% seen once. Sequencing used peripheral blood. The receptors stem from a man in his thirties or forties with COVID-19, enrolled during active disease. CDR3s include the opening cysteine and the closing phenylalanine or tryptophan. A D gene is named only where the DNA matches it firmly. Clone size appears in some rows only: once, few, many, or a class for an expanded clone.

D gene: TRBD1
V gene: TRBV2
clone size: .
J gene: TRBJ2-3
CDR3 DNA: TGTGCCAGCAGTGAACGAATTACCGGGACAGGGTATAGGGCCACAGATACGCAGTATTTT
CDR3 protein: CASSERITGTGYRATDTQYF

D gene: .
V gene: TRBV5-1
clone size: .
J gene: TRBJ2-3
CDR3 DNA: TGCGCCAGCAGCTCCCCCAGCGGAGCCACAGATACGCAGTATTTT
CDR3 protein: CASSSPSGATDTQYF

D gene: .
V gene: TRBV7-6
clone size: .
J gene: TRBJ2-7
CDR3 DNA: TGTGCCAGCAGCTTGCAGGATCCCTACGAGCAGTACTTC
CDR3 protein: CASSLQDPYEQYF

D gene: .
V gene: TRBV7-2
clone size: .
J gene: TRBJ2-7
CDR3 DNA: TGTGCCAGCAGCTTTGGACAGTTTCATTCCTACGAGCAGTACTTC
CDR3 protein: CASSFGQFHSYEQYF

D gene: .
V gene: TRBV29-1
clone size: .
J gene: TRBJ1-1
CDR3 DNA: TGCAGCGTTGTCCCCGGGTCTGAAGCTTTCTTT
CDR3 protein: CSVVPGSEAFF

D gene: TRBD1
V gene: TRBV19
clone size: .
J gene: TRBJ2-1
CDR3 DNA: TGTGCCAGTAGTCCTGGGGACAGTCCGTACAATGAGCAGTTCTTC
CDR3 protein: CASSPGDSPYNEQFF

D gene: .
V gene: TRBV24-1
clone size: .
J gene: TRBJ2-7
CDR3 DNA: TGTGCCACCAGTGACCCGGACACTCACGAGCAGTACTTC
CDR3 protein: CATSDPDTHEQYF

D gene: TRBD2
V gene: TRBV13
clone size: .
J gene: TRBJ2-1
CDR3 DNA: TGTGCCAGCAGCAAACGACTAGCGGGTGTCTTCCACAATGAGCAGTTCTTC
CDR3 protein: CASSKRLAGVFHNEQFF

D gene: .
V gene: TRBV7-6
clone size: .
J gene: TRBJ2-7
CDR3 DNA: TGTGCCAGCAGCTTGAAAGGGGGATTCAACTCCTACGAGCAGTACTTC
CDR3 protein: CASSLKGGFNSYEQYF

D gene: .
V gene: TRBV3-1/TRBV3-2
clone size: .
J gene: TRBJ2-7
CDR3 DNA: TGTGCCAGCAGCCAAGCAGGGCCCTACGAGCAGTACTTC
CDR3 protein: CASSQAGPYEQYF

D gene: .
V gene: TRBV28
clone size: .
J gene: TRBJ2-7
CDR3 DNA: TGTGCCAGCATCCCCTGGGCCTCCTACGAGCAGTACTTC
CDR3 protein: CASIPWASYEQYF

D gene: TRBD2
V gene: TRBV14
clone size: .
J gene: TRBJ2-7
CDR3 DNA: TGTGCCAGCAGCCAAGTAGCGGGAGGCTCCTACGAGCAGTACTTC
CDR3 protein: CASSQVAGGSYEQYF

D gene: .
V gene: TRBV4-1
clone size: .
J gene: TRBJ1-1
CDR3 DNA: TGCGCCAGCAGCCACTATAACAGGGCTGAGGACACTGAAGCTTTCTTT
CDR3 protein: CASSHYNRAEDTEAFF

D gene: TRBD2
V gene: TRBV5-1
clone size: once
J gene: TRBJ2-3
CDR3 DNA: TGCGCCAGCAGCCTGACTAGCGGGAGCGGGAGCACAGATACGCAGTATTTT
CDR3 protein: CASSLTSGSGSTDTQYF

D gene: TRBD1
V gene: TRBV28
clone size: .
J gene: TRBJ1-5
CDR3 DNA: TGTGCCAGCAGTCCCGGGACAGGGAGCAAGCCCCAGCATTTT
CDR3 protein: CASSPGTGSKPQHF

D gene: .
V gene: TRBV5-1
clone size: .
J gene: TRBJ1-6
CDR3 DNA: TGCGCCAGCAGCTTGGGAGCCGGGGTTGGTTCACCCCTCCACTTT
CDR3 protein: CASSLGAGVGSPLHF

D gene: TRBD2
V gene: TRBV7-2
clone size: .
J gene: TRBJ2-2
CDR3 DNA: TGTGCCAGCAGCTCAGGGACTAGCGGGGGTAACGGGGAGCTGTTTTTT
CDR3 protein: CASSSGTSGGNGELFF

D gene: .
V gene: TRBV7-3
clone size: .
J gene: TRBJ1-1
CDR3 DNA: TGTGCCAGCAGCCAACGGACACTGGATACTGAAGCTTTCTTT
CDR3 protein: CASSQRTLDTEAFF

D gene: TRBD2
V gene: TRBV19
clone size: .
J gene: TRBJ2-3
CDR3 DNA: TGTGCCAGTAGTGCGACTAGCGGGAGCACAGATACGCAGTATTTT
CDR3 protein: CASSATSGSTDTQYF

D gene: TRBD2
V gene: TRBV3-1/TRBV3-2
clone size: .
J gene: TRBJ2-5
CDR3 DNA: TGTGCCAGCAGATGGGAGGGGCTCGAAGAGACCCAGTACTTC
CDR3 protein: CASRWEGLEETQYF

D gene: TRBD2
V gene: TRBV5-4
clone size: once
J gene: TRBJ2-5
CDR3 DNA: TGTGCCAGCAGCCCGGGGGGGGTAGCGGGAGCGGGGAAGGAGACCCAGTACTTC
CDR3 protein: CASSPGGVAGAGKETQYF

D gene: .
V gene: TRBV11-3
clone size: .
J gene: TRBJ2-2
CDR3 DNA: TGTGCCAGCAGCACAGGGCCCGACACCGGGGAGCTGTTTTTT
CDR3 protein: CASSTGPDTGELFF

D gene: .
V gene: TRBV7-2
clone size: .
J gene: TRBJ1-1
CDR3 DNA: TGTGCCAGCAGCTTACCCGGGATGAACACTGAAGCTTTCTTT
CDR3 protein: CASSLPGMNTEAFF

D gene: .
V gene: TRBV27
clone size: .
J gene: TRBJ2-3
CDR3 DNA: TGTGCCAGCAGTTCCCACACCATCGGGACAGATACGCAGTATTTT
CDR3 protein: CASSSHTIGTDTQYF

D gene: TRBD2
V gene: TRBV7-6
clone size: .
J gene: TRBJ2-5
CDR3 DNA: TGTGCCAGCGGCCCGACTTATCCTGGGACTAGCGGGAAAGAGACCCAGTACTTC
CDR3 protein: CASGPTYPGTSGKETQYF

D gene: TRBD2
V gene: TRBV30
clone size: .
J gene: TRBJ2-3
CDR3 DNA: TGTGCCTGGAGTGCGTCCCGAACCGGGACTAGCGGGAAGAGTACGCAGTATTTT
CDR3 protein: CAWSASRTGTSGKSTQYF

D gene: TRBD2
V gene: TRBV4-2
clone size: .
J gene: TRBJ2-2
CDR3 DNA: TGTGCCAGCACCCCGGGACTAGCGGGGGTAAGGGACACCGGGGAGCTGTTTTTT
CDR3 protein: CASTPGLAGVRDTGELFF

D gene: TRBD2
V gene: TRBV7-2
clone size: .
J gene: TRBJ2-3
CDR3 DNA: TGTGCCAGCAGCCCCCAGCGGGAAAGCACAGATACGCAGTATTTT
CDR3 protein: CASSPQRESTDTQYF

D gene: TRBD1
V gene: TRBV9
clone size: few
J gene: TRBJ2-3
CDR3 DNA: TGTGCCAGCAGCGCGTCATGGGACAGCCTCACCACAGATACGCAGTATTTT
CDR3 protein: CASSASWDSLTTDTQYF

D gene: .
V gene: TRBV5-1
clone size: .
J gene: TRBJ1-2
CDR3 DNA: TGCGCCAGCAGCTTGGGTCCAGGCGACTATGGCTACACCTTC
CDR3 protein: CASSLGPGDYGYTF

D gene: .
V gene: TRBV15
clone size: .
J gene: TRBJ2-2
CDR3 DNA: TGTGCCACCAGCGCTAGTCGGACAGCCGGGGAGCTGTTTTTT
CDR3 protein: CATSASRTAGELFF

D gene: TRBD1
V gene: TRBV2
clone size: .
J gene: TRBJ2-3
CDR3 DNA: TGTGCCAGCAGCAACCGACGTCCCGGGACAGGAGCGTTAGATACGCAGTATTTT
CDR3 protein: CASSNRRPGTGALDTQYF

D gene: TRBD1
V gene: TRBV11-3
clone size: .
J gene: TRBJ2-2
CDR3 DNA: TGTGCCAGCAGCGACGGGACAGGGTCGATCGGGGAGCTGTTTTTT
CDR3 protein: CASSDGTGSIGELFF

D gene: .
V gene: TRBV6-6
clone size: .
J gene: TRBJ2-7
CDR3 DNA: TGTGCCAGCAGTTACCGACAGGCAACCTACGAGCAGTACTTC
CDR3 protein: CASSYRQATYEQYF

D gene: TRBD1
V gene: TRBV24-1
clone size: .
J gene: TRBJ2-1
CDR3 DNA: TGTGCCACCAGTGATTCACCCGGGACAGGGTACTACAATGAGCAGTTCTTC
CDR3 protein: CATSDSPGTGYYNEQFF

D gene: .
V gene: TRBV5-4
clone size: .
J gene: TRBJ2-5
CDR3 DNA: TGTGCCAGCAGCTTGGTTAGGTCAGGGGATTATTCGGGCGAGACCCAGTACTTC
CDR3 protein: CASSLVRSGDYSGETQYF

D gene: TRBD1
V gene: TRBV5-4
clone size: .
J gene: TRBJ1-5
CDR3 DNA: TGTGCCAGCAGCTTTACAGGGGCCAGCAATCAGCCCCAGCATTTT
CDR3 protein: CASSFTGASNQPQHF

D gene: .
V gene: TRBV2
clone size: .
J gene: TRBJ1-5
CDR3 DNA: TGTGCCAGCAGAGCCTTTGAAGGGGGCAATCAGCCCCAGCATTTT
CDR3 protein: CASRAFEGGNQPQHF

D gene: .
V gene: TRBV6-2/TRBV6-3
clone size: .
J gene: TRBJ2-7
CDR3 DNA: TGTGCCAGCAGCCCCCTACGGCAGGCCGGCTACTACGAGCAGTACTTC
CDR3 protein: CASSPLRQAGYYEQYF

D gene: .
V gene: TRBV12-3/TRBV12-4
clone size: once
J gene: TRBJ2-7
CDR3 DNA: TGTGCCAGCAGTTTCGAGGTCTCCTACGAGCAGTACTTC
CDR3 protein: CASSFEVSYEQYF

D gene: TRBD2
V gene: TRBV2
clone size: many
J gene: TRBJ2-3
CDR3 DNA: TGTGCCAGCAGTCTACTAGCGGGAGTGACAGATACGCAGTATTTT
CDR3 protein: CASSLLAGVTDTQYF

D gene: TRBD1
V gene: TRBV9
clone size: .
J gene: TRBJ2-6
CDR3 DNA: TGTGCCAGCAGCGTACTTGCCTTCCGACAGGGAGTAAGATCTGGGGCCAACGTCCTGACTTTC
CDR3 protein: CASSVLAFRQGVRSGANVLTF

D gene: .
V gene: TRBV18
clone size: few
J gene: TRBJ1-2
CDR3 DNA: TGTGCCAGCTCACCTTCGGAGACTAACTATGGCTACACCTTC
CDR3 protein: CASSPSETNYGYTF

D gene: .
V gene: TRBV19
clone size: .
J gene: TRBJ1-3
CDR3 DNA: TGTGCCAGCCTGGGGGGGCTGAGCTCTGGAAACACCATATATTTT
CDR3 protein: CASLGGLSSGNTIYF

D gene: .
V gene: TRBV10-3
clone size: once
J gene: TRBJ2-6
CDR3 DNA: TGTGCCATCAGTGAAGAGGGTTCTGGGGCCAACGTCCTGACTTTC
CDR3 protein: CAISEEGSGANVLTF

D gene: TRBD1
V gene: TRBV5-1
clone size: .
J gene: TRBJ1-1
CDR3 DNA: TGCGCCAGCAGGTTCGGTCGGGACAGTAGGAACACTGAAGCTTTCTTT
CDR3 protein: CASRFGRDSRNTEAFF